The clone carrying this TCR beta chain was seen a few times. The data derive from a study of blood T cell repertoires in COVID-19. About the study: Acute and convalescent COVID-19 samples came from the United States, Italy and Spain. PBMCs, B-cell-depleted T cells, or T cells were the source of the cDNA or gDNA that made up the material.

Per the study methods: Cell counts per sample came from amplifying reference gene primers. Data came from immunoSEQ multiplex PCR; TCRdb stores just in-frame clones and leaves some out. V, J and clone size are those of that table, while D and trimming were read from the DNA. Among around 40,000 clones listed, roughly 85% were seen once. This CDR3 contains 18 residues. Per the germline V gene, CDR1 is LGHDT and CDR2 is YNNKEL (reference sequence). V dropped 5 bases and J dropped 3; count of bases not matched to a gene: 13. This rearrangement joins TRBV3-1 (or the pseudogene TRBV3-2) to TRBJ1-2, with 12 bases fitting TRBD1. The TCR was taken from a human donor in a cohort sampled during active COVID-19. The sample consisted of peripheral blood. The CDR3 DNA reads as TGTGCCAGCAGCACTCCGGGACAGGGGGCTCCGAGGGACTATGGCTACACCTTC. It is translated as CASSTPGQGAPRDYGYTF.